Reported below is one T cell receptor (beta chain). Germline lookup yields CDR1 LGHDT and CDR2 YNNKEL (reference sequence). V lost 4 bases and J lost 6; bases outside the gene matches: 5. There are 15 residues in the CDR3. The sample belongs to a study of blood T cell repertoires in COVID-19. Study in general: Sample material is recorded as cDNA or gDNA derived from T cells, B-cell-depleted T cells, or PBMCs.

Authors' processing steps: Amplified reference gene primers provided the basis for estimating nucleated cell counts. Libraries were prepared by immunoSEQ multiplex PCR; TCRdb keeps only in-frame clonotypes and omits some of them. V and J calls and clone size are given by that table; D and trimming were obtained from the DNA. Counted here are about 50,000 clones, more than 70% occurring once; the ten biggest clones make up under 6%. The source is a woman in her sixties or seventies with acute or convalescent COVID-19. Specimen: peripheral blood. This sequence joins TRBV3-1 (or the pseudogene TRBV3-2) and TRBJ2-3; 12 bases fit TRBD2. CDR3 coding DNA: TGTGCCAGCAGCCGCACTAGCGGGGGGATCGATACGCAGTATTTT. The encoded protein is CASSRTSGGIDTQYF.